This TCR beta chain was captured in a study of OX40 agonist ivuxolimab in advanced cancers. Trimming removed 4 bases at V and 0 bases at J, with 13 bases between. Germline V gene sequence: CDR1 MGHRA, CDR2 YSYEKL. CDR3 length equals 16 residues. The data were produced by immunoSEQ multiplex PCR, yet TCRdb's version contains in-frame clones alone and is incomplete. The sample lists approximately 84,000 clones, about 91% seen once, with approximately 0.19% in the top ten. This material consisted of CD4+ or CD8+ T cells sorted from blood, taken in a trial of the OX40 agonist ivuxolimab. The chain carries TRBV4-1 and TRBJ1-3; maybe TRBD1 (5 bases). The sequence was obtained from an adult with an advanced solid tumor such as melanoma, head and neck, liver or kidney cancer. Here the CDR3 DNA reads TGCGCCAGCAGCCCGGGACTGCGGAGCTCTGGAAACACCATATATTTT. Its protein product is CASSPGLRSSGNTIYF.